This TCR beta chain comes out of a study of siplizumab effects on memory and regulatory T cells. TCR templates numbering 80,000 to 100,000 were assayed per sample. Sequenced by immunoSEQ multiplex PCR; TCRdb stores in-frame clones only, minus some. The table has approximately 92,000 clones, just under 95% seen once. Trimming left V 0 bases short and J 1 base short, with 18 bases between. Germline V gives CDR1 MGHDK, CDR2 SYGVNS. This CDR3 contains 18 residues. In regard to this clone: The target antigen is unknown.

Study outcomes and limitations: A mean of around 69% of mappable alloreactive CD4+ clones were Treg-derived with siplizumab, compared with about 28% in controls. Naive T cells were seen as more diverse than memory cells and as major alloresponse contributors. A significant reduction in alloreactive sequences traceable to unstimulated CD4+ memory cells was produced by siplizumab.

J is TRBJ1-2 and V is TRBV25-1; no clear D gene. This clonotype was obtained from a human donor in good health. The specimen sequenced was non-Treg CD4+ T cells sorted from blood. This CDR3 is CASSEYHPRVRVNYGYTF. The CDR3 DNA is TGTGCCAGCAGTGAATACCACCCCAGAGTAAGAGTTAACTATGGCTACACCTTC.